The 5 T cell receptor beta chains below all came from one sample that was sequenced in a study of cytomegalovirus exposure and HLA in healthy donors. Both 60 Vbeta primers and 13 Jbeta primers went into the PCR. Sequencing used immunoSEQ multiplex PCR; TCRdb keeps in-frame clones, though not all of them. The sample consists of 130,000 to 150,000 clones, 70% to 80% of them appearing once. The sequenced material came from PBMCs. The receptors shown here come from a man aged 40-49 years in good health and CMV-seropositive.

The V and J genes are TRBV10-3 and TRBJ2-3; TRBD2 aligns across 9 bases. The V gene end was trimmed by 3 bases and the J gene end by 5 bases; junction bases not matched to a gene: 6. In germline, CDR1 is ENHRY, CDR2 SYGVKD. The CDR3 consists of 15 residues. The CDR3 DNA reads TGTGCCATCAGTGAAGAGAGCGGGAGGCAAGATACGCAGTATTTT. Translated: CAISEESGRQDTQYF.

This clone was picked up a small number of times. The chain carries TRBV4-1 and TRBJ2-1; D gene ambiguous. V gave up 2 bases and J gave up 6 bases, with 17 bases separating them. The CDR3 totals 16 residues. Germline-derived CDR1 and CDR2 are MGHRA and YSYEKL. CDR3 region: CASSQPLRDTRNEQFF. The CDR3, as DNA: TGCGCCAGCAGCCAACCGCTTAGAGACACCCGCAATGAGCAGTTCTTC.

The chain recombines TRBV9 with TRBJ2-2; 8 nucleotides align to TRBD1. This CDR3 has 16 residues. The V segment lost 0 bases and the J segment 2 bases; nucleotides outside the gene matches: 3. The germline CDR1 and CDR2 sequences are SGDLS and YYNGEE. Here the CDR3 DNA reads TGTGCCAGCAGCGTAGGACAGGGGATCAACACCGGGGAGCTGTTTTTT. Translation gives CASSVGQGINTGELFF.

The chain links TRBV18 to TRBJ2-3; D not resolved. Germline V lookup: CDR1 KGHSH, CDR2 LQKENI. The CDR3 totals 16 residues. Deletions cut 4 bases from V and 5 bases from J, with 19 bases between. The CDR3 DNA is TGTGCCAGCTCACTTACTGCACCAGGCGCAGGAGATACGCAGTATTTT. This translates into CASSLTAPGAGDTQYF.

This clone was detected only once. The chain links TRBV7-2 to TRBJ2-3; D perhaps matches TRBD2 (6 bases). Trimming removed 5 bases at V and 0 bases at J, with 9 bases between. Germline assignment: CDR1 SGHTA and CDR2 FQGNSA. The CDR3 is made up of 14 amino acids. The chain's CDR3 is CASSPSGSTDTQYF. CDR3 coding DNA: TGTGCCAGCAGCCCGAGCGGGAGCACAGATACGCAGTATTTT.